This T cell receptor beta chain was documented in a study of early T cells in non-severe SARS-CoV-2 infection. In the study overall: The sequenced material was bulk RNA from unsorted whole blood, and its chains were unpaired. Overall study results and limits: VDJdb matches were skewed toward anti-spike CD8 T cell responses.

The CDR3 is 17 amino acids. CDR1 is SGHTA and CDR2 is FQGNSA in the germline V gene. With 5 bases removed from V and 8 bases from J, the gap between germline ends came to 26 bases. There are a few counts of this clonotype. Its antigen is still unknown. Unique molecular identifiers were added to individual cDNA molecules. One entry per CDR3 protein, called by TCRdb with MiXCR from the 5' RACE reads. The sample lists over 60,000 distinct CDR3 sequences; about an eighth were seen once. The sequenced sample was whole blood, obtained at baseline. The receptor comes from an adult who was a healthcare worker with PCR-confirmed SARS-CoV-2 infection or an uninfected control (not recorded which). V and J are TRBV7-2 and TRBJ2-3; D is undetermined. The CDR3 DNA is TGTGCCAGCAGCCTTCCCTCGGCTAACCCCCGCCTTCGTACGCAGTATTTT. This gives the protein CASSLPSANPRLRTQYF.